This T cell receptor (beta chain) originates from a study of blood T cell repertoires in COVID-19. The wider study: There were acute and convalescent COVID-19 samples, and they came from the United States, Italy and Spain.

CDR1 and CDR2 (germline): GTSNPN, SVGIG (reference sequence). The V end lost 1 base, the J end lost 3 bases, and 15 bases lay between the germline ends. This CDR3 spans 15 amino acids. Here immunoSEQ multiplex PCR was the method, and the copy in TCRdb shows in-frame clones only, minus some. In the table there are fewer than 250,000 clones, about 89% of which are singletons. The genes are TRBV30 and TRBJ1-2; perhaps TRBD1 as D (5 bases). This receptor was identified in a woman aged 40 to 50 with acute or convalescent COVID-19. Sequencing used peripheral blood. CDR3 DNA sequence: TGTGCCTGGAGTGCAGTCGGCCGGGGGGACTATGGCTACACCTTC. Translating it yields CAWSAVGRGDYGYTF.